The 8 T cell receptor beta chains below were found in one sample sequenced in a study of brain T cells in children with intractable seizures (dated by TCRdb to 2020 to 2023). The time point label corresponds to: resected brain tissue, or blood drawn just prior to surgery. The library was produced with the immunoSEQ multiplex PCR assay. TCRdb re-hosts the immuneACCESS table, in-frame sequences only. Its copies lack some clones; in the studies checked, an unresolved V gene accounts for under half of them, and the cause for the rest is not known. In this sample the table shows some 62,000 clones, roughly 95% of which occur a single time. The ten largest clones take up over 0.35% of the sample. The sequencing here drew on peripheral blood, taken at surgery. The source is a boy in the first two years of life with focal cortical dysplasia and intractable seizures.

This rearrangement joins TRBV6-2 or TRBV6-3 to TRBJ2-7; D not certain. Germline CDR1 and CDR2: MNHEY and SVGEGT. CDR3 length equals 15 residues. Trimming left V 4 bases short and J 0 bases short, with 13 bases between. The CDR3 here is CASSFRAAYSYEQYF. CDR3 sequence (DNA): TGTGCCAGCAGTTTTAGGGCAGCTTACTCCTACGAGCAGTACTTC.

V and J are TRBV6-2 or TRBV6-3 and TRBJ2-1; 14 positions match TRBD2. Germline lookup yields CDR1 MNHEY and CDR2 SVGEGT. The CDR3 spans 15 residues. J gave up 6 bases and V 5 bases, and 3 bases lay outside the gene matches. The CDR3 nucleotides are TGTGCCAGCAGTAGGGGACTAGCGGGAGTCAATGAGCAGTTCTTC. Its translation is CASSRGLAGVNEQFF.

The chain employs TRBV3-1 (or the pseudogene TRBV3-2) and TRBJ1-4, with D maybe TRBD1 (5 bases). The CDR3 consists of 17 residues. V was trimmed by 0 bases and J by 8 bases, leaving 19 bases between them. The germline CDR1 and CDR2 sequences are LGHDT and YNNKEL (reference sequence). CDR3 sequence: CASSQDPAAGGYEKLFF. Written as DNA, the CDR3 is TGTGCCAGCAGCCAAGATCCCGCGGCGGGGGGTTACGAAAAACTGTTTTTT.

The rearrangement uses TRBV10-2 and TRBJ2-3, with 7 bases that match TRBD2. CDR1 WSHSY and CDR2 SAAADI come from the germline V gene. The V gene end was trimmed by 0 bases and the J gene end by 2 bases; junction bases not matched to a gene: 8. CDR3 length: 17 amino acids. This CDR3 is CASSESRAGRFTDTQYF. CDR3 DNA: TGCGCCAGCAGTGAGTCGAGAGCGGGACGATTCACAGATACGCAGTATTTT.

The rearrangement links TRBV6-1 to TRBJ1-5; maybe TRBD1 (5 bases). CDR1 and CDR2 (germline): MNHNS, SASEGT. The V end was cut by 4 bases, the J end by 3 bases, with 7 bases between. CDR3 length: 13 amino acids. This CDR3 reads CASSGQNNQPQHF. CDR3 bases: TGTGCCAGCAGTGGACAGAACAATCAGCCCCAGCATTTT.

CDR3 coding DNA: TGTGCCAGCACCCCCCAGAGGACGGCTTACAATGAGCAGTTCTTC. As protein: CASTPQRTAYNEQFF. This rearrangement joins TRBV6-5 to TRBJ2-1; no reliable D call. Deletions cut 7 bases from V and 4 bases from J, with 17 bases between. Germline-derived CDR1 and CDR2 are MNHEY and SVGAGI. CDR3 length: 15 residues.

CDR3 in DNA: TGTGCCAGCAGTTTAGGGCTAGCGGGAGGGCCCACGAATGAGCAGTTCTTC. It is translated as CASSLGLAGGPTNEQFF. V usage is TRBV27 and J usage is TRBJ2-1, with 12 nucleotides matching TRBD2. The germline CDR1 and CDR2 sequences are MNHEY and SMNVEV (reference sequence). V lost 2 bases to trimming and J lost 7 bases; unmatched junction nucleotides: 9. CDR3 length: 17 residues.

The chain joins TRBV5-1 to TRBJ2-5, with 9 nucleotides matching TRBD2. The CDR3 runs to 19 residues. Germline CDR1 SGHRS, CDR2 YFSETQ. Unmatched junction bases numbered 19, after V lost 3 bases and J lost 4 bases. The CDR3 DNA reads TGCGCCAGCAGCTCCCCGCAAGGCGGGGGGGCAAGGGTGGGAGAGACCCAGTACTTC. Protein product: CASSSPQGGGARVGETQYF.